Below, 10 T cell receptor beta chains from the same sample are listed, as sequenced in a study of human T cells and chemical hapten exposure. From the RACE reads, TCRdb called clonotypes with MiXCR, one entry per CDR3 protein. The sample holds fewer than 300,000 distinct CDR3 sequences, 7.5% to 9% seen once. Time point denoted: pre-sensitization, week 0. Noted treatment: therapeutic diphenylcyclopropenone sensitization with weekly scalp DPC. This sample comprised whole blood, obtained in connection with sensitization to the hapten diphenylcyclopropenone (DPC). The receptors were gathered from a woman aged 40 to 50 with alopecia areata. Some clones in this sample may be carry-over from other donors' samples.

The V call is TRBV27, the J call TRBJ2-5; D possibly matches TRBD1 or TRBD2 (5 bases each). Germline CDR1 and CDR2: MNHEY and SMNVEV (reference sequence). The CDR3 extends over 15 amino acids. V lost 5 bases, J lost 3 bases, and 16 bases lay in between. In DNA form, the CDR3 reads TGTGCCAGCAGTAGACAGCGGAGAGGCGAAGAGACCCAGTACTTC. It specifies CASSRQRRGEETQYF.

The chain uses TRBV7-2 and TRBJ2-7, with D unclear. Trimming removed 1 base at V and 2 bases at J, with 6 bases between. The CDR3 has 13 residues. CDR1 and CDR2 (germline): SGHTA, FQGNSA. CDR3 protein: CASSLEFAYEQYF. The DNA for the CDR3 is TGTGCCAGCAGCTTAGAGTTCGCCTACGAGCAGTACTTC.

This clonotype occurred a few times. The rearrangement uses TRBV12-3 or TRBV12-4 and TRBJ2-6; D gene unclear. CDR3 length: 15 residues. Trimming pared 7 bases from V and 0 bases from J, leaving 10 bases between. The CDR3 sequence is CASTRDPSGANVLTF. In nucleotides, the CDR3 is TGTGCCAGCACCCGCGATCCCTCTGGGGCCAACGTCCTGACTTTC.

This clonotype was seen a handful of times. The rearrangement joins TRBV7-9 to TRBJ1-6, with D maybe TRBD1 (5 bases). The CDR3 loop spans 15 amino acids. CDR1 and CDR2 from the germline V gene are SEHNR and FQNEAQ (reference sequence). V lost 5 bases to trimming and J lost 5 bases, with 13 bases between them. Written as DNA, the CDR3 is TGTGCCAGCAGCCTCGACAGCATTAATAATTCACCCCTCCACTTT. Protein sequence: CASSLDSINNSPLHF.

The chain carries TRBV4-2 and TRBJ2-1; 13 nucleotides agree with TRBD2. The germline CDR1 and CDR2 sequences are LGHNA and YNFKEQ. J lost 6 bases, V lost 0 bases, and 5 bases had no gene match. This CDR3 region has 17 residues. The CDR3 protein is CASSQDLRTSGSNEQFF. The DNA of the CDR3 is TGTGCCAGCAGCCAAGATCTTAGGACTAGCGGGAGCAATGAGCAGTTCTTC.

This clonotype was seen a few times. This chain links TRBV4-2 with TRBJ1-1, with D possibly being TRBD1 (5 bases). Germline V gene lookup returns CDR1 LGHNA and CDR2 YNFKEQ. The V end lost 1 base, the J end lost 7 bases, and 16 bases lay between the germline ends. This CDR3 has 15 amino acids. CDR3 nucleotide sequence: TGTGCCAGCAGCCAAGTTGGTGACACGAGGGGTGAAGCTTTCTTT. As protein: CASSQVGDTRGEAFF.

There are a few counts of this clonotype. The rearrangement joins TRBV12-3 or TRBV12-4 to TRBJ1-1; D remains ambiguous. This CDR3 is built from 12 residues. Trimming removed 9 bases at V and 5 bases at J, with 13 bases between. The CDR3 here is CASLWGSTEAFF. In DNA form, the CDR3 reads TGTGCCAGTTTGTGGGGATCGACTGAAGCTTTCTTT.

This clonotype was counted a few times. This rearrangement joins TRBV10-3 to TRBJ1-2; maybe TRBD1 (6 bases). This CDR3 comprises 14 residues. Trimming removed 6 bases at V and 4 bases at J, with 15 bases between. Germline V CDR1 and CDR2: ENHRY, SYGVKD. The CDR3 nucleotides are TGTGCCATCAGGGGGGACACCGCAGTCTATGGCTACACCTTC. It codes for CAIRGDTAVYGYTF.

The V call is TRBV12-3 or TRBV12-4, the J call TRBJ2-1, with TRBD2 identical over 11 bases. Losses at the gene ends were 5 bases for V and 6 bases for J; bases not matched to a gene: 6. This CDR3 has 15 amino acids. The CDR3 sequence is CASSDGTSGGNEQFF. The DNA for the CDR3 is TGTGCCAGCAGTGACGGGACTAGCGGCGGCAATGAGCAGTTCTTC.

This clonotype appeared a few times. The rearrangement links TRBV28 to TRBJ1-4, with a tentative D call TRBD1 (5 bases). Germline assignment: CDR1 MDHEN and CDR2 SYDVKM. Trimming pared 6 bases from V and 8 bases from J, leaving 16 bases between. The CDR3 runs 14 residues. The CDR3 region has the DNA TGTGCCAGCAGGCCCCAGGGCCCCTGGGAAAAACTGTTTTTT. It encodes CASRPQGPWEKLFF.